This TCR beta chain was captured in a study of CD8 T cells in ankylosing spondylitis. Generation of TCR beta libraries employed quantitative 5'-RACE incorporating molecular barcodes. TCRdb re-derived calls from the 5' RACE reads in MiXCR, one entry per CDR3 protein. The table shows over 110,000 distinct CDR3 sequences, with roughly 8.3% occurring only once. Findings and limits, study-wide: Some motif variants had been reported before (in reactive arthritis synovial fluid and blood). Reportedly, disease-linked clones are significantly enriched in ankylosing spondylitis patients' matched synovial fluid. Disease-linked clones, CD8+, were relatively rare in peripheral blood.

Germline CDR1 and CDR2: SGDLS and YYNGEE. This CDR3 is built from 15 residues. V shed 0 bases, J shed 6 bases, and the junction held 5 bases outside the gene matches. In this sample, this clonotype turned up many times. No antigen is known for it. The TCR comes from a male donor with ankylosing spondylitis. The genes are TRBV9 and TRBJ2-3, with TRBD2 identical over 9 bases. The specimen sequenced was synovial fluid, either unsorted or a sorted T cell fraction (not recorded which). The DNA of the CDR3 is TGTGCCAGCAGCGTAGAAGCGGGGGGCTGGGATACGCAGTATTTT. The encoded protein is CASSVEAGGWDTQYF.